This T cell receptor beta chain was observed in a study of CD8 T cells in Susac syndrome. Trimming removed 3 bases from V and 3 bases from J; junction bases left unmatched: 11. Germline loops: CDR1 DFQATT, CDR2 SNEGSKA (reference sequence). CDR3 length: 15 amino acids. Of note for this clonotype: Its antigen is unidentified.

An input of roughly 0.45 to 1 ug of RNA was subjected to reverse transcription using random hexamers. TCRdb called the immunoSEQ multiplex PCR reads again in MiXCR, with one record for every CDR3 protein. The sample yields around 71,000 distinct CDR3 sequences, 93% seen once. Regarding the study as a whole: The study's TCR sequencing and HLA analysis drew on a certain number of individuals. That number was acknowledged as relatively small.

This chain connects TRBV20-1 to TRBJ2-7, with 7 positions matching TRBD1. The sample was CD4+ T cells from PBMCs. The source of this sequence is a human donor with Susac syndrome. CDR3 sequence reads: CSARTTGIASYEQYF. DNA for the CDR3: TGCAGTGCTAGGACGACAGGGATAGCAAGCTACGAGCAGTACTTC.